The next 21 T cell receptor beta chains were all read from a single sample in a study of control samples from healthy donors and cancer patients. This table comes from immunoSEQ multiplex PCR, and its TCRdb copy is limited to in-frame clones, with some not included. This table holds 200,000 to 250,000 clones, about 95% found once. The material sequenced was blood. The receptor set was obtained from a man over 45 in good health.

The CDR3 region has the DNA TGTGCCAGCCGCACGGGTCTAGGGTGGCAAGAGACCCAGTACTTC. Amino acids: CASRTGLGWQETQYF. This chain links TRBV6-5 with TRBJ2-5; unclear D gene. This CDR3 is built from 15 residues. CDR1 is MNHEY and CDR2 is SVGAGI in the germline V gene. V lost 8 bases and J 2 bases, leaving 18 bases between the germline ends.

This chain joins TRBV10-3 and TRBJ1-1, with D possibly being TRBD1 (6 bases). This CDR3 comprises 15 residues. Per the germline V gene, CDR1 is ENHRY and CDR2 is SYGVKD. V lost 3 bases to trimming and J lost 4 bases, with 15 bases between them. The DNA of the CDR3 is TGTGCCATCAGTGACCTCAGTAGGGGGGTCACTGAAGCTTTCTTT. This translates into CAISDLSRGVTEAFF.

The rearrangement links TRBV28 to TRBJ1-3; D gene ambiguous. V lost 3 bases and J 7 bases, leaving 10 bases between the germline ends. Germline V gene sequence: CDR1 MDHEN, CDR2 SYDVKM. This CDR3 has 13 residues. CDR3: CASSLTNANTIYF. Here the CDR3 DNA reads TGTGCCAGCAGTTTGACAAACGCCAACACCATATATTTT. Based on the CDR3 plus reference TRBV28 and TRBJ1-3, the full variable domain is DVKVTQSSRYLVKRTGEKVFLECVQDMDHENMFWYRQDPGLGLRLIYFSYDVKMKEKGDIPEGYSVSREKKERFSLILESASTNQTSMYLCASSLTNANTIYFGEGSWLTVV.

This chain joins TRBV6-5 and TRBJ2-5; 8 nucleotides line up with TRBD1. The CDR3 loop spans 15 amino acids. The germline V gene has CDR1 MNHEY and CDR2 SVGAGI. V trimming: 2 bases; J trimming: 4 bases; junction bases outside the gene matches: 6. DNA of the CDR3: TGTGCCAGCAGTTACGCCCAGACAGGGGCAGAGACCCAGTACTTC. It translates to CASSYAQTGAETQYF.

The rearrangement uses TRBV5-4 and TRBJ2-1; TRBD2 matches 9 bases. The germline gives CDR1 SGHNT, CDR2 YYREEE (reference sequence). The CDR3 is 15 amino acids. The J segment lost 5 bases and the V segment lost 2 bases, leaving 5 bases of the junction unmatched. CDR3 residues: CASSFAGLAHNEQFF. As DNA, the CDR3 is TGTGCCAGCAGCTTCGCGGGACTAGCACACAATGAGCAGTTCTTC.

As concerns this clone: The same CDR3 arises from other DNA sequences in this sample as well. The genes are TRBV5-1 and TRBJ1-4; maybe TRBD1 (5 bases). This CDR3 contains 14 residues. Deletions cut 1 base from V and 2 bases from J, with 6 bases between. The germline V gene encodes CDR1 SGHRS and CDR2 YFSETQ. Here the CDR3 DNA reads TGCGCCAGCAGCTTGCAGGGCACTAATGAAAAACTGTTTTTT. Amino acid sequence: CASSLQGTNEKLFF.

The chain joins TRBV27 to TRBJ2-3; D possibly uses TRBD1 or TRBD2 (5 bases each). Germline V gene data show CDR1 as MNHEY and CDR2 as SMNVEV (reference sequence). CDR3 length equals 13 residues. V gave up 5 bases and J gave up 6 bases, with 12 bases separating them. The CDR3 nucleotides are TGTGCCAGCAGTCCCGCCGGGGACGATACGCAGTATTTT. It encodes CASSPAGDDTQYF.

This clone was seen just once. CDR3 sequence: CASSPLGPGKLFF. DNA for the CDR3: TGTGCCAGCAGTCCCCTGGGACCGGGAAAACTGTTTTTT. The gene calls are TRBV12-3 or TRBV12-4 and TRBJ1-4; tentatively, D is TRBD1 (5 bases). This CDR3 is built from 13 residues. Between the trimmed V and J ends, which lost 5 bases and 10 bases, there was a span of 14 bases.

V gene TRBV19 combines with J gene TRBJ1-6; 7 positions match TRBD1. CDR1 LNHDA and CDR2 SQIVND come from the germline V gene (reference sequence). V trimming: 4 bases; J trimming: 2 bases; junction bases outside the gene matches: 2. This CDR3 comprises 15 residues. The CDR3 loop is CASSRGGAYNSPLHF. For the CDR3, the DNA is TGTGCCAGTAGTAGAGGGGGCGCCTATAATTCACCCCTCCACTTT.

The chain links TRBV5-1 to TRBJ1-2; 8 positions match TRBD1. J gave up 8 bases and V 0 bases, and 9 bases lay outside the gene matches. The germline V gene has CDR1 SGHRS and CDR2 YFSETQ. CDR3 size: 15 residues. The CDR3 sequence is CASSLAWTGSDGYTF. For the CDR3, the DNA is TGCGCCAGCAGCTTGGCCTGGACAGGGAGCGACGGCTACACCTTC.

The genes are TRBV28 and TRBJ2-7, with D perhaps TRBD1 (6 bases). Germline V gives CDR1 MDHEN, CDR2 SYDVKM. V was pared by 5 bases and J by 8 bases, with 16 bases between. The CDR3 length is 13 residues. CDR3 nucleotides: TGTGCCAGCAGTCCAAGGGACATCTCTAAGCAGTACGTC. It encodes CASSPRDISKQYV.

This clone was picked up one time. The chain uses TRBV6-2 or TRBV6-3 and TRBJ2-7; D possibly corresponds to TRBD1 (6 bases). V was cut by 0 bases and J by 5 bases, with 11 bases left in between. Germline V gene lookup returns CDR1 MNHEY and CDR2 SVGEGT. This CDR3 spans 14 amino acids. The CDR3 protein is CASSYSLYRDEQYV. The CDR3 DNA reads TGTGCCAGCAGTTACTCGCTTTACAGGGACGAGCAGTACGTC.

The genes are TRBV11-3 and TRBJ2-2; the match to TRBD1 covers 12 bases. The V gene's germline CDR1 is SGHNT and CDR2 YENEEA. Trimming at V came to 5 bases and at J to 5 bases, leaving 12 bases not matched to a gene. The CDR3 has 18 residues. The DNA of the CDR3 is TGTGCCAGCAGCCCGTTACTGGGACAGGGGGCGTTGACCGGGGAGCTGTTTTTT. It yields the protein CASSPLLGQGALTGELFF.

The V call is TRBV18, the J call TRBJ1-2, with D possibly TRBD1 on 5 matching bases. The CDR3 spans 13 residues. Germline CDR1 KGHSH, CDR2 LQKENI. V dropped 3 bases and J dropped 6 bases, with 11 bases sitting between them. The CDR3 DNA reads as TGTGCCAGCTCACCGGACACGGGGGATGGCTACACCTTC. It encodes CASSPDTGDGYTF.

The genes are TRBV30 and TRBJ2-5; D gene unclear. Germline V gene data show CDR1 as GTSNPN and CDR2 as SVGIG (reference sequence). This CDR3 is built from 13 residues. Deletions cut 3 bases from V and 0 bases from J, with 8 bases between. The CDR3 DNA reads TGTGCCTGGAGCCCATTTCACCAAGAGACCCAGTACTTC. It codes for CAWSPFHQETQYF.

In this sample, this clone turned up once. This chain links TRBV18 with TRBJ2-1, with D tentatively TRBD2 (5 bases). The ends were cut back, 2 bases at V and 0 bases at J, with 11 bases in the middle. The CDR3 loop spans 16 amino acids. Germline CDR1 and CDR2: KGHSH and LQKENI. For the CDR3, the DNA is TGTGCCAGCTCACCATACGAGGGCAGCTCCTACAATGAGCAGTTCTTC. As protein: CASSPYEGSSYNEQFF.

This sequence joins TRBV6-5 and TRBJ1-2; 8 bases match TRBD1. Germline CDR1 is MNHEY and CDR2 is SVGAGI. V shed 5 bases and J 4 bases; nucleotides not matched to a gene: 6. CDR3 size: 14 residues. CDR3 loop: CASSRSTGGYGYTF. CDR3 sequence (DNA): TGTGCCAGCAGTCGAAGCACAGGGGGCTATGGCTACACCTTC.

The chain couples TRBV28 to TRBJ1-1; D perhaps matches TRBD1 (6 bases). Germline loops: CDR1 MDHEN, CDR2 SYDVKM. V was cut by 0 bases and J by 3 bases, with 14 bases left in between. The CDR3 covers 16 residues. The CDR3 nucleotides are TGTGCCAGCAGTTTATGGGCCGGGGGACACGACACTGAAGCTTTCTTT. It translates to CASSLWAGGHDTEAFF.

The V and J genes are TRBV5-1 and TRBJ1-4, with D tentatively TRBD1 (6 bases). This CDR3 region has 15 residues. Germline assignment: CDR1 SGHRS and CDR2 YFSETQ. Trimming removed 1 base from V and 8 bases from J, with 15 bases in between. CDR3 bases: TGCGCCAGCAGCTTGAGGGGGGACATCGGGGAAAAACTGTTTTTT. Protein sequence: CASSLRGDIGEKLFF.

This chain connects TRBV4-2 to TRBJ1-3; TRBD1 is a possible D gene (5 bases). V lost 1 base, J lost 0 bases, and 10 bases lay in between. Germline loops: CDR1 LGHNA, CDR2 YNFKEQ. This CDR3 region has 16 residues. The DNA for the CDR3 is TGTGCCAGCAGCCAAGGCAGGGTGAGCTCTGGAAACACCATATATTTT. It encodes CASSQGRVSSGNTIYF.

This clone has only one observation. The chain uses TRBV19 and TRBJ1-6, with TRBD1 as a possible D gene (5 bases). This CDR3 spans 15 amino acids. Germline values: CDR1 LNHDA, CDR2 SQIVND (reference sequence). V was pared by 3 bases and J by 6 bases, with 12 bases between. The CDR3 DNA follows: TGTGCCAGTAGTATCTTGGGACGAGGTAATTCACCCCTCCACTTT. It codes for CASSILGRGNSPLHF.